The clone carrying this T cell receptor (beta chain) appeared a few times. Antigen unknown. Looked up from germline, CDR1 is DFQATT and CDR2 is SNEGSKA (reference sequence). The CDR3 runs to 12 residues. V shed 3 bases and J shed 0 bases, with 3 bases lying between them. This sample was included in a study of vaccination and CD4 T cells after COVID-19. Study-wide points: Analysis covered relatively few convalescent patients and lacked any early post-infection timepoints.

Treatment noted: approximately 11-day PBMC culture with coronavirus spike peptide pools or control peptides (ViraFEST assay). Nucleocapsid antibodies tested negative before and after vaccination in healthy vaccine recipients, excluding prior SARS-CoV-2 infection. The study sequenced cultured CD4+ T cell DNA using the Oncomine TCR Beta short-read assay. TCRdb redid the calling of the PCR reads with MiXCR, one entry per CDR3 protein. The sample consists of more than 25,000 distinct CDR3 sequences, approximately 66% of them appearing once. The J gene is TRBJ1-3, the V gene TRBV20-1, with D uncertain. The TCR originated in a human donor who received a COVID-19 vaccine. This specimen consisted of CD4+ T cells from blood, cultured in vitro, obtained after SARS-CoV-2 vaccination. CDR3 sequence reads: CSARHSGNTIYF. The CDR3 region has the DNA TGCAGTGCTAGGCACTCTGGAAACACCATATATTTT.